Below are 32 T cell receptor beta chains sequenced from a single sample in a study of vaccination and CD4 T cells after COVID-19. The Oncomine TCR Beta short-read assay generated sequence data from the DNA of cultured CD4+ T cells. TCRdb passed the PCR reads through MiXCR, listing each CDR3 protein once. The repertoire holds almost 6,500 distinct CDR3 sequences, with around four fifths as singletons. These TCRs are of unknown antigen specificity. Documented treatment: approximately nine-day PBMC culture with coronavirus spike peptide pools or control peptides (ViraFEST assay). Sequenced sample: CD4+ T cells from blood, cultured in vitro. The receptors were sampled from a human donor who had recovered from COVID-19.

The chain employs TRBV6-5 and TRBJ1-6, with no clear D. The V end lost 0 bases, the J end lost 1 base, and 10 bases lay between the germline ends. Germline CDR1 is MNHEY and CDR2 is SVGAGI. This CDR3 spans 17 amino acids. This CDR3 reads CASSYSLMTSYNSPLHF. CDR3 DNA: TGTGCCAGCAGTTACTCCCTGATGACTTCCTATAATTCACCCCTCCACTTT.

This clonotype showed up just a few times. The chain combines TRBV20-1 with TRBJ1-5; no reliable D call. Trimming took 0 bases from V and 0 from J, leaving 6 bases between them. CDR1 is DFQATT, CDR2 SNEGSKA, per germline (reference sequence). The CDR3 has 14 amino acids. This chain's CDR3 is CSARDPGSNQPQHF. The CDR3 DNA reads TGCAGTGCTAGAGATCCCGGTAGCAATCAGCCCCAGCATTTT.

The genes are TRBV20-1 and TRBJ1-5, with TRBD1 matching over 7 bases. Germline lookup yields CDR1 DFQATT and CDR2 SNEGSKA (reference sequence). The CDR3 extends over 13 amino acids. The V gene end was trimmed by 6 bases and the J gene end by 7 bases; junction bases not matched to a gene: 9. CDR3 nucleotides: TGCAGTGCCACGAACAGGGGCGGCCAGCCCCAGCATTTT. The encoded protein is CSATNRGGQPQHF.

V usage is TRBV20-1 and J usage is TRBJ2-1; D remains unclear. Trimming removed 3 bases at V and 0 bases at J, with 12 bases between. CDR1 is DFQATT, CDR2 SNEGSKA, per germline (reference sequence). CDR3 length: 15 amino acids. CDR3 residues: CSASVDPSSYNEQFF. The CDR3 DNA follows: TGCAGTGCTAGCGTGGACCCGAGCTCCTACAATGAGCAGTTCTTC.

The rearrangement links TRBV20-1 to TRBJ1-1; 7 bases align to TRBD1. The CDR3 extends over 16 amino acids. Germline V gene sequence: CDR1 DFQATT, CDR2 SNEGSKA (reference sequence). V gave up 3 bases and J gave up 1 base; unmatched junction bases: 11. The CDR3: CSASRSTGRKNTEAFF. CDR3 bases: TGCAGTGCTAGTCGGTCGACAGGGCGGAAGAACACTGAAGCTTTCTTT.

This chain joins TRBV7-9 and TRBJ2-3; the match to TRBD1 covers 9 bases. The CDR3 runs to 14 residues. V lost 7 bases to trimming and J lost 1 base; unmatched junction nucleotides: 3. Germline-derived CDR1 and CDR2 are SEHNR and FQNEAQ (reference sequence). This chain's CDR3 is CASNWDRGTDTQYF. In DNA form, the CDR3 reads TGTGCCAGCAACTGGGACAGGGGCACAGATACGCAGTATTTT.

This clonotype occurred a few times. The CDR3 bases are TGTGCCAGTAGTCTTCTTCCCCCGGGACTAGCGGGTTCTAGCTCCTACAATGAGCAGTTCTTC. It codes for CASSLLPPGLAGSSSYNEQFF. The rearrangement uses TRBV19 and TRBJ2-1; 12 bases align to TRBD2. J gave up 0 bases and V 5 bases, and 17 bases lay outside the gene matches. Germline CDR1 LNHDA, CDR2 SQIVND (reference sequence). CDR3 size: 21 residues.

A note on this clonotype: A junction boundary mismatches the germline segment, possibly from a read error. The chain employs TRBV30 and TRBJ2-1; 8 nucleotides match TRBD1. Germline CDR1 and CDR2: GTSNPN and SVGIG (reference sequence). The CDR3 has 11 amino acids. CDR3 DNA: TGTGCCTGGCACCACCGGGACAGGAGGATCTTC. Translation: CAWHHRDRRIF.

CDR3 residues: CASSSLSWGSSYNEQFF. For the CDR3, the DNA is TGTGCCAGCAGTTCCCTATCGTGGGGCAGCTCCTACAATGAGCAGTTCTTC. V and J are TRBV27 and TRBJ2-1; tentatively, D is TRBD1 (5 bases). CDR1 and CDR2 (germline): MNHEY, SMNVEV (reference sequence). V was cut by 4 bases and J by 0 bases, with 16 bases left in between. The CDR3 is 17 amino acids.

J is TRBJ1-5 and V is TRBV6-2 or TRBV6-3; D is perhaps TRBD1 (5 bases). With 7 bases removed from V and 0 bases from J, the gap between germline ends came to 16 bases. Per the germline V gene, CDR1 is MNHEY and CDR2 is SVGEGT. This CDR3 is 16 amino acids long. CDR3 sequence reads: CASTDTGLYSNQPQHF. DNA of the CDR3: TGTGCCAGCACCGACACAGGACTCTATAGCAATCAGCCCCAGCATTTT.

The chain joins TRBV20-1 to TRBJ1-2; 9 bases match TRBD1. Germline values: CDR1 DFQATT, CDR2 SNEGSKA (reference sequence). The ends lost 5 bases at V and 0 bases at J; junction bases unmatched: 10. This CDR3 comprises 16 residues. The CDR3 loop reads CSALKGTGFTNYGYTF. The CDR3 DNA reads TGCAGTGCTTTAAAGGGGACAGGGTTCACTAACTATGGCTACACCTTC.

This chain links TRBV24-1 with TRBJ2-2; D is unclear. Germline V gene data show CDR1 as KGHDR and CDR2 as SFDVKD. Trimming pared 0 bases from V and 6 bases from J, leaving 7 bases between. This CDR3 is built from 14 residues. The CDR3 region has the DNA TGTGCCACCAGTGATTTGTGGGTTCCCGGGGAGCTGTTTTTT. Amino acids: CATSDLWVPGELFF.

This clonotype was observed a single time. The CDR3 protein is CASSLSASRVTQHF. CDR3 bases: TGTGCCAGCAGTTTATCGGCGTCCCGGGTGACCCAGCATTTT. The chain links TRBV27 to TRBJ1-5; unclear D gene. V gave up 0 bases and J gave up 11 bases, with 14 bases separating them. This CDR3 is 14 amino acids long. Germline V gene sequence: CDR1 MNHEY, CDR2 SMNVEV (reference sequence).

This chain's CDR3 is CASSPGPYYGYTF. The CDR3 nucleotides read TGTGCCAGCAGCCCCGGTCCGTACTATGGCTACACCTTC. The rearrangement links TRBV6-1 to TRBJ1-2; D call uncertain. V was pared by 6 bases and J by 3 bases, with 11 bases between. Germline V CDR1 and CDR2: MNHNS, SASEGT. The CDR3 spans 13 residues.

The chain employs TRBV19 and TRBJ1-1; 11 nucleotides agree with TRBD1. After removal of 4 bases from V and 7 bases from J, the junction contained 5 bases not matched to a gene. Germline V gives CDR1 LNHDA, CDR2 SQIVND (reference sequence). The CDR3 spans 14 residues. The CDR3 loop reads CASSTGTGGVEAFF. CDR3 bases: TGTGCCAGTAGTACCGGGACAGGGGGTGTTGAAGCTTTCTTT.

V and J are TRBV28 and TRBJ1-2; D unclear. The V and J ends lost 3 bases and 8 bases respectively, with 4 bases between them. The CDR3 is 10 residues long. The germline CDR1 and CDR2 sequences are MDHEN and SYDVKM. This chain's CDR3 is CASSFRGYTF. As DNA, the CDR3 is TGTGCCAGCAGTTTTAGAGGCTACACCTTC.

The rearrangement joins TRBV20-1 to TRBJ2-3; D gene unclear. Germline CDR1 is DFQATT and CDR2 is SNEGSKA (reference sequence). The CDR3 has 13 amino acids. The V gene lost 5 bases and the J gene lost 2 bases, with 11 bases spanning the gap. CDR3 protein: CSAVVVSTDTQYF. The CDR3 DNA follows: TGCAGTGCTGTAGTGGTTTCCACAGATACGCAGTATTTT.

This chain connects TRBV4-2 to TRBJ1-1; D is uncertain. Trimming left V 0 bases short and J 1 base short, with 6 bases between. Germline CDR1 and CDR2: LGHNA and YNFKEQ. CDR3 length equals 14 residues. This CDR3 is CASSQDHRNTEAFF. The CDR3 coding sequence is TGTGCCAGCAGCCAAGATCACAGGAACACTGAAGCTTTCTTT.

The rearrangement uses TRBV6-1 and TRBJ2-7, with a weak D call TRBD1 (5 bases). The CDR3 has 13 residues. CDR1 and CDR2 from the germline V gene are MNHNS and SASEGT. Deletions cut 6 bases from V and 0 bases from J, with 9 bases between. The CDR3 region is CASRTASSYEQYF. For the CDR3, the DNA is TGTGCCAGCAGGACAGCTAGCTCCTACGAGCAGTACTTC.

The rearrangement links TRBV5-5 to TRBJ1-2; possibly TRBD1 for D (5 bases). From germline, CDR1 is SGHKS and CDR2 YYEKEE (reference sequence). The length of the CDR3 is 15 residues. The V gene lost 1 base and the J gene lost 7 bases, with 17 bases spanning the gap. The CDR3 loop is CASSLRLPGYAGYTF. The CDR3, as DNA: TGTGCCAGCAGCTTGAGGCTACCAGGGTATGCTGGCTACACCTTC.

The chain combines TRBV20-1 with TRBJ1-3, with TRBD1 matching over 10 bases. Per germline, CDR1 DFQATT and CDR2 SNEGSKA (reference sequence). The CDR3 covers 15 residues. After removal of 6 bases from V and 0 bases from J, the junction contained 5 bases not matched to a gene. Written as DNA, the CDR3 is TGCAGTGCAGGGACAGGGGTCTTCTCTGGAAACACCATATATTTT. Translated: CSAGTGVFSGNTIYF.

V gene TRBV6-1 combines with J gene TRBJ2-3, with a possible D match to TRBD2 (6 bases). Germline CDR1 MNHNS, CDR2 SASEGT. V lost 1 base, J lost 2 bases, and 7 bases lay in between. CDR3 length equals 14 residues. The CDR3 nucleotides read TGTGCCAGCAGTGAAGGGGACTTCACAGATACGCAGTATTTT. It encodes CASSEGDFTDTQYF.

The chain uses TRBV6-1 and TRBJ2-3, with D uncertain. Germline loops: CDR1 MNHNS, CDR2 SASEGT. This CDR3 is 13 amino acids long. Trimming cost V 3 bases and J 4 bases, with 8 bases left between them. The CDR3 is CASSEFMADTQYF. CDR3 nucleotides: TGTGCCAGCAGTGAGTTCATGGCAGATACGCAGTATTTT.

This clonotype appeared a single time. The chain carries TRBV12-3 or TRBV12-4 and TRBJ2-2, with 7 bases that match TRBD1. There are 16 residues in the CDR3. Unmatched junction bases numbered 9, after V lost 5 bases and J lost 3 bases. CDR3 bases: TGTGCCAGCAGTACAACAGGGGCCTCGGACACCGGGGAGCTGTTTTTT. Encoded protein: CASSTTGASDTGELFF.

This clonotype was detected a few times. The rearrangement joins TRBV20-1 to TRBJ2-3; the D gene could be TRBD1 or TRBD2 (5 bases each). CDR3 length: 16 residues. V was cut by 2 bases and J by 0 bases, with 15 bases left in between. The germline V gene has CDR1 DFQATT and CDR2 SNEGSKA (reference sequence). CDR3: CSARSGRELSTDTQYF. In nucleotides, the CDR3 is TGCAGTGCTAGATCGGGACGCGAACTTAGCACAGATACGCAGTATTTT.

The gene calls are TRBV20-1 and TRBJ1-2, with D uncertain. V was pared by 5 bases and J by 8 bases, with 18 bases between. The germline V gene has CDR1 DFQATT and CDR2 SNEGSKA (reference sequence). CDR3 size: 13 residues. CDR3 DNA sequence: TGCAGTGCTCCAGAAGAGAGGGATTGGGGCTACACCTTC. It codes for CSAPEERDWGYTF.

V usage is TRBV7-2 and J usage is TRBJ2-6; 8 positions agree with TRBD1. This CDR3 contains 18 residues. From germline, CDR1 is SGHTA and CDR2 FQGNSA. Trimming took 2 bases from V and 2 from J; bases not matched to a gene: 8. In nucleotides, the CDR3 is TGTGCCAGCAGCTTACGGACAGGGCTCCTCACTGGGGCCAACGTCCTGACTTTC. This sequence encodes CASSLRTGLLTGANVLTF. Full variable domain (remainder filled in from reference TRBV7-2 and TRBJ2-6): GAGVSQSPSNKVTEKGKDVELRCDPISGHTALYWYRQSLGQGLEFLIYFQGNSAPDKSGLPSDRFSAERTGGSVSTLTIQRTQQEDSAVYLCASSLRTGLLTGANVLTFGAGSRLTVL.

V is TRBV24-1 and J is TRBJ1-2, with D maybe TRBD1 (6 bases). This CDR3 has 13 residues. Trimming stripped 5 bases from V and 3 bases from J, with 9 bases between. Germline V lookup: CDR1 KGHDR, CDR2 SFDVKD. The CDR3 region is CATSAGAYYGYTF. Written as DNA, the CDR3 is TGTGCCACCAGTGCAGGGGCATACTATGGCTACACCTTC.

This clonotype was counted a single time. The rearrangement uses TRBV20-1 and TRBJ2-7; 8 positions agree with TRBD1. The trim removed 7 bases at V and 6 bases at J, leaving 11 bases unmatched. The germline gives CDR1 DFQATT, CDR2 SNEGSKA (reference sequence). This CDR3 region has 13 residues. This CDR3 is CSVQGEVLVEQYF. CDR3 in DNA: TGCAGTGTACAGGGGGAGGTCTTAGTCGAGCAGTACTTC.

The J gene is TRBJ1-5, the V gene TRBV2; possible D gene TRBD1, 5 bases. This CDR3 has 17 amino acids. Trimming cost V 7 bases and J 0 bases, with 19 bases left between them. Germline CDR1 SNHLY, CDR2 FYNNEI. The CDR3 region is CASTRQSSRYSNQPQHF. The CDR3 DNA reads TGTGCCAGCACCCGACAGTCGAGTCGGTATAGCAATCAGCCCCAGCATTTT.

V gene TRBV7-3 combines with J gene TRBJ1-5; no clear D. Looked up from germline, CDR1 is SGHTA and CDR2 is FQGTGA. The CDR3 is made up of 13 amino acids. Trimming took 5 bases from V and 5 from J, leaving 10 bases between them. The CDR3 DNA is TGTGCCAGCAGCCCCGAAGCGGATCAGCCCCAGCATTTT. Translation gives CASSPEADQPQHF.

The chain recombines TRBV20-1 with TRBJ2-5, with D perhaps given as TRBD1 or TRBD2 (5 bases each). Per the germline V gene, CDR1 is DFQATT and CDR2 is SNEGSKA (reference sequence). The germline V and J ends were trimmed by 3 bases and 5 bases, with 16 bases remaining between them. This CDR3 is 14 amino acids long. The CDR3 here is CSASRGPTIETQYF. The CDR3 DNA sequence: TGCAGTGCTAGCCGGGGACCGACGATCGAGACCCAGTACTTC.